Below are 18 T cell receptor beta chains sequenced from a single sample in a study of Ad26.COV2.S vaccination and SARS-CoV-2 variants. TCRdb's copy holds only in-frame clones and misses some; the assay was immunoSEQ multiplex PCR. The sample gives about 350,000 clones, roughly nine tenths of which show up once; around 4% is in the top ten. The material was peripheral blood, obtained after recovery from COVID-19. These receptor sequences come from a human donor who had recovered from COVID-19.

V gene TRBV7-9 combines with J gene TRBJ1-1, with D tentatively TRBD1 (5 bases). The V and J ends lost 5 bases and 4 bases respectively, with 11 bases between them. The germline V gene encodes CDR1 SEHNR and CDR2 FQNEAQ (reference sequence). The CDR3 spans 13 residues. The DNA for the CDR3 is TGTGCCAGCAGCCCTTGGGACCTCACTGAAGCTTTCTTT. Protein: CASSPWDLTEAFF.

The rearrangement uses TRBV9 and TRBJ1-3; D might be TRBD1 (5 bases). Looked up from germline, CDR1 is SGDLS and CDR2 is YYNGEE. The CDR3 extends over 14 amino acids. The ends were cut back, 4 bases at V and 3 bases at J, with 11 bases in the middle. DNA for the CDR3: TGTGCCAGCAGCCCAGCGGGGCTTGGAAACACCATATATTTT. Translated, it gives CASSPAGLGNTIYF.

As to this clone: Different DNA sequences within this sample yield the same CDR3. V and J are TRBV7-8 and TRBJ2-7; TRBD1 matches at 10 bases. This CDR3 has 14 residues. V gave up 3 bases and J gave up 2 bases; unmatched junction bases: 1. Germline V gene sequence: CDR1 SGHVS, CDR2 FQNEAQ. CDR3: CASSLGTGAYEQYF. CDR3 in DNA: TGTGCCAGCAGCTTGGGGACAGGGGCCTACGAGCAGTACTTC.

The CDR3: CASSPQGAQYEQYF. The CDR3, as DNA: TGTGCCAGCAGCCCTCAGGGGGCTCAATACGAGCAGTACTTC. V usage is TRBV7-9 and J usage is TRBJ2-7; 8 bases agree with TRBD1. CDR1 is SEHNR and CDR2 is FQNEAQ in the germline V gene (reference sequence). V shed 5 bases and J 4 bases; nucleotides not matched to a gene: 7. This CDR3 is built from 14 residues.

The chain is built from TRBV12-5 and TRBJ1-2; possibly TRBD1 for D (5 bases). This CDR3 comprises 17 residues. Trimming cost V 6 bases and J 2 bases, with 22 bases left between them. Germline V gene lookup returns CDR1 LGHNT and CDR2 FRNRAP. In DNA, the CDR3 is TGTGCTAGTGGCGAAACAGGCCCAACACTAATAAACTATGGCTACACCTTC. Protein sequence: CASGETGPTLINYGYTF.

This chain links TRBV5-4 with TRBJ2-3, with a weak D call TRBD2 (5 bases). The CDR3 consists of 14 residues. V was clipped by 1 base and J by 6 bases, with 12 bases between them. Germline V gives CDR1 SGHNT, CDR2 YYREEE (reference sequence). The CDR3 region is CASSLPLGDDTQYF. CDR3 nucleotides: TGTGCCAGCAGCTTGCCGTTGGGAGACGATACGCAGTATTTT.

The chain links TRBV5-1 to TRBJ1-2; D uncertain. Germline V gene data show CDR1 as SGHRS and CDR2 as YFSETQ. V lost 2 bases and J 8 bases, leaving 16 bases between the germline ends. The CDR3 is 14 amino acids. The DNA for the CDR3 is TGCGCCAGCAGCTTAAGCCAGACTCCGGGAGGCTACACCTTC. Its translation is CASSLSQTPGGYTF. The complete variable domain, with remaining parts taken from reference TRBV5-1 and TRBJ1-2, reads KAGVTQTPRYLIKTRGQQVTLSCSPISGHRSVSWYQQTPGQGLQFLFEYFSETQRNKGNFPGRFSGRQFSNSRSEMNVSTLELGDSALYLCASSLSQTPGGYTFGSGTRLTVV.

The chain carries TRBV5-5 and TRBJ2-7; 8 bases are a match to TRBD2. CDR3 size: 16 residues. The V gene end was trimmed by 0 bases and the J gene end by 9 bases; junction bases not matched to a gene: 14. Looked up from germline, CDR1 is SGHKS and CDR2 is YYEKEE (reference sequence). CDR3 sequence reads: CASSLGGSGVLERQYF. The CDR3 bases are TGTGCCAGCAGCTTGGGTGGTAGCGGGGTATTGGAGCGGCAGTACTTC.

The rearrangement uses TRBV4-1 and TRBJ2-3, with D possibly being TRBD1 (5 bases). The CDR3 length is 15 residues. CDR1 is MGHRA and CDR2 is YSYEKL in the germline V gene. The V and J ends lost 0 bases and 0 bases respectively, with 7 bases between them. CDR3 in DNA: TGCGCCAGCAGCCAAGAGTGGGGCAGCACAGATACGCAGTATTTT. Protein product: CASSQEWGSTDTQYF.

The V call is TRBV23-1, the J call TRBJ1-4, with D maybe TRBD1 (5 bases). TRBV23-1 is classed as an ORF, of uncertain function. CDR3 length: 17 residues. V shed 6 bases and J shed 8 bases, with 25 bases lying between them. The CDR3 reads CASRYSQYRIEREKLFF. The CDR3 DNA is TGCGCCAGCAGGTACTCCCAATACAGGATAGAACGAGAAAAACTGTTTTTT.

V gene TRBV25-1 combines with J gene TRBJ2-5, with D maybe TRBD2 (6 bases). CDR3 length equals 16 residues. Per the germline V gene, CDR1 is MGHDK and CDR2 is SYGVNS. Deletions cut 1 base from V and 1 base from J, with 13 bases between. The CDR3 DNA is TGTGCCAGCAGTGAATTAGCCGGAGGGAGCCAAGAGACCCAGTACTTC. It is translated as CASSELAGGSQETQYF. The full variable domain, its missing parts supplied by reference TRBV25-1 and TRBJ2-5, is EADIYQTPRYLVIGTGKKITLECSQTMGHDKMYWYQQDPGMELHLIHYSYGVNSTEKGDLSSESTVSRIRTEHFPLTLESARPSHTSQYLCASSELAGGSQETQYFGPGTRLLVL.

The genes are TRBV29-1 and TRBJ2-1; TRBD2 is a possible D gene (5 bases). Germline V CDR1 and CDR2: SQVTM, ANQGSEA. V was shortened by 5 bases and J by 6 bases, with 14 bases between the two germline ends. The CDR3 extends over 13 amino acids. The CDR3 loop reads CSVNLGERNEQFF. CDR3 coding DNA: TGCAGCGTTAACCTCGGGGAGCGCAATGAGCAGTTCTTC.

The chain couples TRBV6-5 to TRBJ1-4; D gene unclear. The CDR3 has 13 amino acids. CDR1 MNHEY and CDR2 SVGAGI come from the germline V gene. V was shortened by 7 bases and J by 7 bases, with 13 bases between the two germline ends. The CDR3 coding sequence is TGTGCCAGCATCCCAGCAAGAGGTGAAAAACTGTTTTTT. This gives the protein CASIPARGEKLFF.

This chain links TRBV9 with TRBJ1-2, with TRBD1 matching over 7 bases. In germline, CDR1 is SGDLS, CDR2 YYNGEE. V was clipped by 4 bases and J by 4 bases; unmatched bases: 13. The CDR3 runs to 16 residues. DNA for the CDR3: TGTGCCAGCAGCATCTACAGGGGCGGGGGGCTCTATGGCTACACCTTC. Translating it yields CASSIYRGGGLYGYTF.

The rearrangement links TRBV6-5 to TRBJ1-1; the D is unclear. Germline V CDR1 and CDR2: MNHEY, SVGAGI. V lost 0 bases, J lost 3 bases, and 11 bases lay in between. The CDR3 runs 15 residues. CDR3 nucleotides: TGTGCCAGCAGTTACTCGACGTTCGCAGACACTGAAGCTTTCTTT. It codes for CASSYSTFADTEAFF.

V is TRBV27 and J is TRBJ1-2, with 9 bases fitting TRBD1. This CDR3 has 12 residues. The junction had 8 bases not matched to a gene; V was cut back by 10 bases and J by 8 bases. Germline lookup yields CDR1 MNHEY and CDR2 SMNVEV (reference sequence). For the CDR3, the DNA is TGTGCCACCAAGGGACAGGGAGGCGGCTACACCTTC. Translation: CATKGQGGGYTF.

CDR3 residues: CASSVVTGLVQYF. In nucleotides, the CDR3 is TGTGCCAGCAGCGTTGTGACAGGCCTGGTGCAGTATTTT. The V and J genes are TRBV9 and TRBJ2-3; D perhaps matches TRBD1 (6 bases). The germline gives CDR1 SGDLS, CDR2 YYNGEE. The V gene lost 2 bases and the J gene lost 11 bases, with 15 bases spanning the gap. This CDR3 comprises 13 residues.

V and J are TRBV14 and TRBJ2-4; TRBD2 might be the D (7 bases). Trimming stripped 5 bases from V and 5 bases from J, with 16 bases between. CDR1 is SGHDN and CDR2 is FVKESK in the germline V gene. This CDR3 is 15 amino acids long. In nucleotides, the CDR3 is TGTGCCAGCAGCTGGACAGCTGGGAGGGAAAACATTCAGTACTTC. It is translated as CASSWTAGRENIQYF.